Presented here are 30 T cell receptor beta chains from one specimen sequenced in a study of breast tumors, draining lymph nodes, adjacent tissues. MiXCR was run by TCRdb on the multiplex PCR reads, yielding one entry per CDR3 protein. The data show about 110,000 distinct CDR3 sequences, around 30% seen once. Samples came from axillary lymph nodes draining the breast cancer. Input material: axillary lymph node tissue. Receptors were obtained from a female donor with breast cancer. Some clones in this sample may be carry-over from other donors' samples.

In this sample, this clonotype turned up many times. A much larger clone differs by one base, so this may be a read error. The V gene is TRBV5-4, the J gene TRBJ1-6; D is uncertain. V lost 0 bases and J lost 2, with 12 bases in between. Germline V gene sequence: CDR1 SGHNT, CDR2 YYREEE (reference sequence). This CDR3 region has 17 residues. CDR3 sequence reads: CASSLEWADTYNSPLHF. The CDR3 DNA follows: TGTGCCAGCAGCTTGGAGTGGGCCGACACCTATAATTCACCCCTCCACTTT.

In the case of this clonotype: A read error may produce the germline difference seen at one junction end. This chain links TRBV6-1 with TRBJ1-1; TRBD1 might be the D (5 bases). Germline CDR1 and CDR2: MNHNS and SASEGT. The CDR3 covers 14 residues. CDR3 coding DNA: TGTGCCAGCACCCTCCTCCGGGACGGCACTGAAGCTCTCTTT. Protein sequence: CASTLLRDGTEALF.

The V and J genes are TRBV7-2 and TRBJ1-6, with 9 bases identical to TRBD1. The ends lost 6 bases at V and 9 bases at J; junction bases unmatched: 3. The CDR3 covers 13 residues. The germline V gene encodes CDR1 SGHTA and CDR2 FQGNSA. CDR3 bases: TGTGCCAGCAGAGTGGACAGGGGTTCACCCCTCCACTTT. Residues: CASRVDRGSPLHF.

In its sample, this clonotype was seen a few times. Being one base from a much bigger clone, this may be a read error. The chain has TRBV20-1 and TRBJ2-5, with 7 bases that match TRBD1. The germline gives CDR1 DFQATT, CDR2 SNEGSKA (reference sequence). The CDR3 loop spans 12 amino acids. This CDR3 is CSALRGQVTPYF. The CDR3 coding sequence is TGCAGTGCTCTAAGGGGGCAGGTGACCCCGTACTTC.

The chain joins TRBV12-5 to TRBJ2-3; 10 bases are shared with TRBD2. V was clipped by 0 bases and J by 2 bases; unmatched bases: 11. CDR1 and CDR2 (germline): LGHNT, FRNRAP. This CDR3 is 19 amino acids long. Here the CDR3 reads CASGLVLGLAGAVTDTQYF. CDR3 DNA: TGTGCTAGTGGTTTGGTACTGGGGCTAGCGGGGGCCGTCACAGATACGCAGTATTTT.

This clonotype was seen ten or more times. The chain has TRBV7-2 and TRBJ2-7; a weak D match, TRBD1 (7 bases). V lost 4 bases and J 2 bases, leaving 12 bases between the germline ends. CDR1 and CDR2 (germline): SGHTA, FQGNSA. The CDR3 has 14 residues. The CDR3 here is CASSSIRGAYEQYF. CDR3 bases: TGTGCCAGCAGCTCGATCAGGGGGGCCTACGAGCAGTACTTC.

This clonotype was detected ten times or more. The chain employs TRBV5-1 and TRBJ1-6, with 8 bases that match TRBD1. Per the germline V gene, CDR1 is SGHRS and CDR2 is YFSETQ. The CDR3 loop spans 18 amino acids. Trimming removed 0 bases from V and 0 bases from J; junction bases left unmatched: 5. CDR3 in amino acids: CASSLAGTGLSYNSPLHF. As DNA, the CDR3 is TGCGCCAGCAGCTTGGCCGGGACAGGACTCTCCTATAATTCACCCCTCCACTTT.

This chain uses TRBV28 with TRBJ2-7, with TRBD1 matching 7 bases. The CDR3 runs 14 residues. Germline V gives CDR1 MDHEN, CDR2 SYDVKM. V was clipped by 4 bases and J by 1 base; unmatched bases: 4. The CDR3, as DNA: TGTGCCAGCAGTTCAACAGGGGTATCCTACGAGCAGTACTTC. It specifies CASSSTGVSYEQYF.

The chain carries TRBV24-1 and TRBJ1-2; possibly TRBD1 for D (5 bases). Germline lookup yields CDR1 KGHDR and CDR2 SFDVKD. Trimming shortened V by 4 bases and J by 2 bases, and 10 bases separated the two germline ends. This CDR3 contains 14 residues. The CDR3 reads CATSEGTVNYGYTF. The CDR3 bases are TGTGCCACCAGTGAGGGGACGGTGAACTATGGCTACACCTTC.

Many counts were recorded for this clonotype. This chain connects TRBV4-1 to TRBJ1-5, with TRBD1 identical over 9 bases. The CDR3 covers 15 residues. V shed 2 bases, J shed 4 bases, and the junction held 3 bases outside the gene matches. CDR1 is MGHRA and CDR2 is YSYEKL in the germline V gene. The CDR3 DNA is TGCGCCAGCAGCCAAACCGGGACAGGGAATCAGCCCCAGCATTTT. This gives the protein CASSQTGTGNQPQHF.

This clonotype was seen only a few times. A much bigger clone sits one base away, suggesting this may be a read error. Without the conserved terminal phenylalanine or tryptophan, this CDR3 likely stems from a read error. The V and J genes are TRBV19 and TRBJ2-5; 11 positions match TRBD1. The CDR3 is 16 residues long. With 4 bases clipped from V and 3 bases from J, the junction kept 7 bases outside the gene matches. Germline V gene lookup returns CDR1 LNHDA and CDR2 SQIVND (reference sequence). CDR3 region: CASSKGQGGPKETQYS. The CDR3 DNA follows: TGTGCCAGTAGTAAGGGACAGGGGGGTCCTAAAGAGACCCAGTACTCC.

As to this clonotype: The junction and the germline gene differ at one end; a read error may be behind it. The V call is TRBV7-2, the J call TRBJ2-2; 9 nucleotides align to TRBD1. Germline-derived CDR1 and CDR2 are SGHTA and FQGNSA. CDR3 length: 15 amino acids. This chain's CDR3 is CVSSLRRDRAGELFF. DNA for the CDR3: TGTGTCAGCAGCCTACGGAGGGACAGGGCCGGGGAGCTGTTTTTT.

The table lists this clonotype with many counts. This sequence joins TRBV19 and TRBJ2-7; no definite D call. Germline V gives CDR1 LNHDA, CDR2 SQIVND (reference sequence). Trimming removed 6 bases from V and 1 base from J, with 10 bases in between. CDR3 length: 13 amino acids. CDR3 protein: CASRRADSYEQYF. CDR3 DNA sequence: TGTGCCAGTAGAAGGGCGGATTCCTACGAGCAGTACTTC.

The V and J genes are TRBV5-1 and TRBJ2-1; D gene uncertain. Between the trimmed V and J ends, which lost 0 bases and 0 bases, there was a span of 7 bases. Germline V gene sequence: CDR1 SGHRS, CDR2 YFSETQ. The CDR3 has 15 amino acids. The CDR3 DNA is TGCGCCAGCAGCTTGGGCCCGAGCTCCTACAATGAGCAGTTCTTC. Its protein product is CASSLGPSSYNEQFF.

This clonotype was found a few times. The CDR3 DNA reads TGTGCCAGCAGTCCCAACAGGGGGCAGGGGAACACTGAAGCTTTCTTT. Translated: CASSPNRGQGNTEAFF. V and J are TRBV6-5 and TRBJ1-1, with 9 bases matching TRBD1. V shed 5 bases, J shed 1 base, and the junction held 8 bases outside the gene matches. The length of the CDR3 is 16 residues. Germline loops: CDR1 MNHEY, CDR2 SVGAGI.

This clonotype was observed at least ten times. The chain employs TRBV4-2 and TRBJ2-6, with 9 bases fitting TRBD1. CDR3 length: 19 residues. V dropped 1 base and J dropped 1; count of bases not matched to a gene: 8. Germline assignment: CDR1 LGHNA and CDR2 YNFKEQ. DNA for the CDR3: TGTGCCAGCAGCCAAGCCGAAACAGGGGGCGTTTCTGGGGCCAACGTCCTGACTTTC. It is translated as CASSQAETGGVSGANVLTF.

The chain links TRBV20-1 to TRBJ1-2; 7 bases agree with TRBD1. In germline, CDR1 is DFQATT, CDR2 SNEGSKA (reference sequence). The junction had 7 bases not matched to a gene; V was cut back by 0 bases and J by 3 bases. This CDR3 has 15 amino acids. The CDR3 sequence is CSARDIDRADYGYTF. CDR3 sequence (DNA): TGCAGTGCTAGAGATATAGACAGGGCAGACTATGGCTACACCTTC.

This clonotype was seen a handful of times. The rearrangement uses TRBV19 and TRBJ1-1; 8 bases are a match to TRBD1. CDR3 size: 13 residues. V lost 7 bases to trimming and J lost 0 bases; unmatched junction nucleotides: 1. Germline values: CDR1 LNHDA, CDR2 SQIVND (reference sequence). The CDR3: CASMDRVNTEAFF. CDR3 in DNA: TGTGCCAGTATGGACAGGGTGAACACTGAAGCTTTCTTT.

The V and J genes are TRBV28 and TRBJ2-2; a weak D match, TRBD1 (6 bases). Germline V CDR1 and CDR2: MDHEN, SYDVKM. This CDR3 comprises 15 residues. Trimming shortened V by 8 bases and J by 1 base, and 14 bases separated the two germline ends. CDR3 sequence reads: CASEFWGQNTGELFF. Here the CDR3 DNA reads TGTGCCAGCGAGTTTTGGGGGCAGAACACCGGGGAGCTGTTTTTT.

This clonotype was counted at least ten times. This chain connects TRBV5-5 to TRBJ1-2, with 9 bases fitting TRBD1. V dropped 2 bases and J dropped 4; count of bases not matched to a gene: 3. CDR1 is SGHKS and CDR2 is YYEKEE in the germline V gene (reference sequence). The CDR3 totals 14 residues. CDR3 loop: CASSFGTGIYGYTF. The CDR3 DNA is TGTGCCAGCAGCTTCGGGACAGGGATCTATGGCTACACCTTC.

The chain uses TRBV20-1 and TRBJ2-2; a possible D gene is TRBD2 (6 bases). Trimming left V 6 bases short and J 0 bases short, with 11 bases between. Germline-derived CDR1 and CDR2 are DFQATT and SNEGSKA (reference sequence). The length of the CDR3 is 14 residues. The CDR3 loop reads CSARDSSNTGELFF. DNA of the CDR3: TGCAGTGCCAGGGACTCATCGAACACCGGGGAGCTGTTTTTT.

With respect to this clonotype: Compared with germline, one end of the junction differs, possibly owing to a read error. The chain employs TRBV7-9 and TRBJ1-4; TRBD1 matches at 8 bases. Per the germline V gene, CDR1 is SEHNR and CDR2 is FQNEAQ (reference sequence). The CDR3 contains 16 residues. The CDR3 nucleotides are TGTGCCAGCAGCTTCTTGCAGGGGGCTTCTAATGAAAATCTGTTTTTT. Translating it yields CASSFLQGASNENLFF.

The V call is TRBV5-1, the J call TRBJ2-5, with a possible D match to TRBD2 (6 bases). CDR3 length equals 16 residues. V was cut by 1 base and J by 9 bases, with 22 bases left in between. Germline V gene sequence: CDR1 SGHRS, CDR2 YFSETQ. CDR3 coding DNA: TGCGCCAGCAGCTTGCGAACGGGGGTGTCCCAGGAGGCCCAGTACTTC. This translates into CASSLRTGVSQEAQYF.

This clonotype showed up many times. This chain links TRBV20-1 with TRBJ2-7; 7 positions match TRBD1. CDR3 length equals 15 residues. With 3 bases clipped from V and 1 base from J, the junction kept 9 bases outside the gene matches. CDR1 DFQATT and CDR2 SNEGSKA come from the germline V gene (reference sequence). CDR3 nucleotides: TGCAGTGCTAGCCCCCTACGGGGACAGTCCTACGAGCAGTACTTC. The encoded protein is CSASPLRGQSYEQYF.

This clonotype was counted many times. J is TRBJ2-1 and V is TRBV5-6; TRBD1 aligns across 7 bases. The CDR3 has 15 amino acids. Trimming removed 0 bases from V and 4 bases from J; junction bases left unmatched: 4. The germline CDR1 and CDR2 sequences are SGHDT and YYEEEE. This CDR3 is CASSLATDRYNEQFF. The CDR3 DNA follows: TGTGCCAGCAGCTTGGCTACGGACAGGTACAATGAGCAGTTCTTC.

A single count supports this clonotype. The junction and the germline gene differ at one end; a read error may be behind it. The V and J genes are TRBV5-1 and TRBJ2-5; D call uncertain. The CDR3 has 14 residues. Germline V gene lookup returns CDR1 SGHRS and CDR2 YFSETQ. The CDR3 spells CASSLANGKETRYF. The CDR3 nucleotides are TGCGCCAGCAGCTTGGCTAACGGAAAAGAGACCCGGTACTTC.

This clonotype was observed a few times. This chain joins TRBV5-5 and TRBJ1-1; TRBD1 matches 7 bases. Germline V gives CDR1 SGHKS, CDR2 YYEKEE (reference sequence). The J segment lost 3 bases and the V segment lost 1 base, leaving 0 bases of the junction unmatched. This CDR3 has 13 residues. The CDR3 coding sequence is TGTGCCAGCAGCTTGCAGGGGGACACTGAAGCTTTCTTT. Protein product: CASSLQGDTEAFF.

The table lists this clonotype with a few counts. The V and J genes are TRBV2 and TRBJ1-1; possible D gene TRBD1, 5 bases. The CDR3 length is 16 residues. The ends were cut back, 7 bases at V and 1 base at J, with 19 bases in the middle. Germline CDR1 SNHLY, CDR2 FYNNEI. The CDR3 nucleotides are TGTGCCAGCACTCTCGAGCGGGGGGTGCGGAACACTGAAGCTTTCTTT. Amino acid sequence: CASTLERGVRNTEAFF.

This chain links TRBV5-1 with TRBJ2-2; D might be TRBD2 (6 bases). The V end was cut by 3 bases, the J end by 5 bases, with 23 bases between. Germline V CDR1 and CDR2: SGHRS, YFSETQ. This CDR3 contains 18 residues. In DNA form, the CDR3 reads TGCGCCAGCAGCTCGGACCCCCGGGGGTCCTGGGGGACCGGGGAGCTGTTTTTT. This codes for CASSSDPRGSWGTGELFF.

The count of this clonotype is one. The rearrangement uses TRBV6-2 or TRBV6-3 and TRBJ1-1; D is undetermined. Germline CDR1 reads MNHEY; CDR2 reads SVGEGT. Trimming removed 1 base at V and 0 bases at J, with 15 bases between. The CDR3 totals 17 residues. CDR3 sequence (DNA): TGTGCCAGCAGTTACTGGCCCCCTTCGGATATGAACACTGAAGCTTTCTTT. The encoded protein is CASSYWPPSDMNTEAFF.